A selection of T cell receptor beta chains follows, all from one sample in a study of blood T cell repertoires in COVID-19. The protocol was immunoSEQ multiplex PCR, while the TCRdb copy is restricted to in-frame clones and leaves out a portion. Among around 150,000 clones, about 75% were seen once, and the ten largest hold about 3.2%. Material for sequencing was PBMCs or T cells enriched from blood (not recorded which). The source of these receptors is a woman aged 45-60 years who had recovered from COVID-19. CDR3s include the opening cysteine and the closing phenylalanine or tryptophan. A D gene is named only where the DNA matches it firmly. Size is stated for part of the rows, as once, few or many counts, or as a class when the clone is expanded.

J gene	CDR3 length	V gene	D gene	clone size	CDR3 DNA	CDR3 protein
TRBJ1-2	13	TRBV28	TRBD1	-	TGTGCGTGGGGGGACAGGATGAACTATGGCTACACCTTC	CAWGDRMNYGYTF
TRBJ1-5	13	TRBV5-4	-	-	TGTGCCAGCAGCTTGGACGGGGATCAGCCCCAGCATTTT	CASSLDGDQPQHF
TRBJ2-1	13	TRBV7-3	TRBD2	-	TGTGCCAGCAGCTGGACAGCGGGGGGTGAGCAGTTCTTC	CASSWTAGGEQFF
TRBJ1-2	12	TRBV6-5	-	-	TGTGCCAGCAGTTCCCGGGGTGGTGGCTACACCTTC	CASSSRGGGYTF
TRBJ1-2	14	TRBV29-1	TRBD1	once	TGCAGCGTTAATACGGACAGGTTTAACTATGGCTACACCTTC	CSVNTDRFNYGYTF
TRBJ2-6	15	TRBV28	-	-	TGTGCCAGCAGCCCTGAGGGATATGGGGCCAACGTCCTGACTTTC	CASSPEGYGANVLTF
TRBJ1-1	17	TRBV3-1/TRBV3-2	TRBD1	-	TGTGCCAGCAGCCTTCGTACAGGGGGCTCGGCCAACACTGAAGCTTTCTTT	CASSLRTGGSANTEAFF
TRBJ2-5	11	TRBV14	-	-	TGTGCCAGCAGCCAAGGGCACCAAAAGTACTTC	CASSQGHQKYF
TRBJ1-1	12	TRBV6-5	-	-	TGTGCCAGCAGTTACTGGGGAGGGCGGGCTTTCTTT	CASSYWGGRAFF
TRBJ2-1	13	TRBV2	-	-	TGTGCCAGCAGTTACATACAGGGAAATGAGCAGTTCTTC	CASSYIQGNEQFF
TRBJ2-7	15	TRBV10-3	TRBD1	-	TGTGCCATCAGTGACGGGACAGGGTTCTCCTACGAGCAGTACTTC	CAISDGTGFSYEQYF
TRBJ2-2	17	TRBV4-1	-	-	TGCGCCAGCAGCCAAGAAGTGGGTCGTAGCAGCACCGGGGAGCTGTTTTTT	CASSQEVGRSSTGELFF
TRBJ2-2	15	TRBV5-1	TRBD2	-	TGCGCCAGCAGGGTAGCGGGAGGTAACACCGGGGAGCTGTTTTTT	CASRVAGGNTGELFF
TRBJ2-1	15	TRBV24-1	-	-	TGTGCCACCAGTGAGGAGGGGGCCCCTTCCCATGAGCAGTTCTTC	CATSEEGAPSHEQFF
TRBJ1-6	18	TRBV24-1	TRBD1	-	TGTGCCACCAGTGTGGGTTCGAAAATGGACAGGGTCGAGTCACCCCTCCACTTT	CATSVGSKMDRVESPLHF
TRBJ1-5	14	TRBV19	TRBD1	-	TGTGCCAGTAGTCCGGGACAGGGAGATCAGCCCCAGCATTTT	CASSPGQGDQPQHF
TRBJ2-5	15	TRBV5-1	TRBD2	-	TGCGCCAGCAGCTTCGGACTAGCGGGGGCCGAGACCCAGTACTTC	CASSFGLAGAETQYF
TRBJ2-1	15	TRBV6-1	TRBD2	-	TGTGCCAGCAGTGAACTAGCGGCAGGTACGGGTGAGCAGTTCTTC	CASSELAAGTGEQFF
TRBJ2-7	12	TRBV2	-	-	TGTGCCAGCAGTGTACAGCCCTACGAGCAGTACTTC	CASSVQPYEQYF
TRBJ2-3	16	TRBV9	TRBD2	-	TGTGCCAGCAGCGCAGGAAGCGGGGGGGCCATGAATACGCAGTATTTT	CASSAGSGGAMNTQYF
TRBJ2-4	19	TRBV11-3	TRBD2	-	TGTGCCAGCAGCTTAGATTCGCTAGCGGGGGGAGTAGCCAAAAACATTCAGTACTTC	CASSLDSLAGGVAKNIQYF
TRBJ2-3	15	TRBV27	TRBD2	many	TGTGCCAGCAGTTCAGCGGGAGTGGGTTCAGATACGCAGTATTTT	CASSSAGVGSDTQYF
TRBJ2-1	12	TRBV15	-	-	TGTGCCACCAGCAGAGCGTCGGATGAGCAGTTCTTC	CATSRASDEQFF
TRBJ2-6	15	TRBV6-6	-	once	TGTGCCAGCAGTTACAGAGGGTACGGGGCCAACGTCCTGACTTTC	CASSYRGYGANVLTF
TRBJ2-3	16	TRBV24-1	TRBD1	once	TGTGCCACCAGTGACCCAGTGACAGGGGGCGCCGATACGCAGTATTTT	CATSDPVTGGADTQYF
TRBJ2-7	14	TRBV27	-	-	TGTGCCAGCAGGCGGGACAGATTCACCTACGAGCAGTACTTC	CASRRDRFTYEQYF
TRBJ1-5	16	TRBV7-9	-	-	TGTGCCAGCAGCTTCGGGGGGCAGGTAAGCAATCAGCCCCAGCATTTT	CASSFGGQVSNQPQHF
TRBJ1-1	12	TRBV6-5	-	-	TGTGCCAGCAGTTCACAGGGTTTGGAAGCTTTCTTT	CASSSQGLEAFF
TRBJ2-1	16	TRBV24-1	TRBD1	-	TGTGCCACCAGTGCCCTAGGGGGAGGACAGGGGGATGAGCAGTTCTTC	CATSALGGGQGDEQFF
TRBJ2-1	18	TRBV21-1	-	-	TGTGCCAGCACCCTACCGGATCCGGGACTAGCGGCCTACAATGAGCAGTTCTTC	CASTLPDPGLAAYNEQFF
TRBJ2-7	17	TRBV18	-	-	TGTGCCAGCTCACCACCCGCCCCGGGGGAGAATTCCTACGAGCAGTACTTC	CASSPPAPGENSYEQYF
TRBJ2-5	17	TRBV5-4	TRBD1	-	TGTGCCAGCAGCTTGGACAGGGGGACAGGGGGCCAAGAGACCCAGTACTTC	CASSLDRGTGGQETQYF
TRBJ1-1	13	TRBV27	-	-	TGTGCCAGCAGTTTAGGCAGGAACACTGAAGCTTTCTTT	CASSLGRNTEAFF
TRBJ1-1	11	TRBV7-9	-	-	TGTGCCTCCACGCCGGGGACTGAAGCTTTCTTT	CASTPGTEAFF
TRBJ1-2	13	TRBV20-1	-	-	TGCAGTGCTAGTACAGGGCCCCTCTATGGCTACACCTTC	CSASTGPLYGYTF
TRBJ2-3	17	TRBV2	TRBD2	few	TGTGCCTCCCGGAGATGGGCGGGGGGGCCACGCACAGATACGCAGTATTTT	CASRRWAGGPRTDTQYF
TRBJ1-3	15	TRBV28	-	-	TGTGCCAGCAGGCCACAGGGTTTCTCTGGAAACACCATATATTTT	CASRPQGFSGNTIYF
TRBJ2-6	15	TRBV11-3	TRBD1	once	TGTGCCAGCAGCTTATGGACAGGACGGGCCAACGTCCTGACTTTC	CASSLWTGRANVLTF
TRBJ2-5	14	TRBV14	-	-	TGTGCCAGCAGCCACCAACTCGGGTGGGAGACCCAGTACTTC	CASSHQLGWETQYF
TRBJ1-2	15	TRBV25-1	-	-	TGTGCCAGCACCCCCCCCGGGCTGGGAGGCTATGGCTACACCTTC	CASTPPGLGGYGYTF
TRBJ1-5	13	TRBV20-1	-	-	TGCAGTGCAAGTCATCAGGGAAATCAGCCCCAGCATTTT	CSASHQGNQPQHF
TRBJ1-6	15	TRBV5-6	-	once	TGTGCCAGCACCACCCCGGGGTCCTATAATTCACCCCTCCACTTT	CASTTPGSYNSPLHF
TRBJ2-1	15	TRBV10-1	TRBD2	-	TGCGCCAGCAGTGAGCTACTAGCGGGACCCAATGAGCAGTTCTTC	CASSELLAGPNEQFF
TRBJ2-5	15	TRBV5-6	-	-	TGTGCCAGCAGCTTGGCGGTACAGGGTACCGAGACCCAGTACTTC	CASSLAVQGTETQYF
TRBJ1-2	15	TRBV6-5	TRBD1	-	TGTGCCAGCAGCAAAGTGGTAGGGGGCCTTTATGGCTACACCTTC	CASSKVVGGLYGYTF
TRBJ2-4	16	TRBV3-1/TRBV3-2	TRBD2	-	TGTGCCAGCAGCCAAGTGTTTGGGACTAGCGGAAACATTCAGTACTTC	CASSQVFGTSGNIQYF